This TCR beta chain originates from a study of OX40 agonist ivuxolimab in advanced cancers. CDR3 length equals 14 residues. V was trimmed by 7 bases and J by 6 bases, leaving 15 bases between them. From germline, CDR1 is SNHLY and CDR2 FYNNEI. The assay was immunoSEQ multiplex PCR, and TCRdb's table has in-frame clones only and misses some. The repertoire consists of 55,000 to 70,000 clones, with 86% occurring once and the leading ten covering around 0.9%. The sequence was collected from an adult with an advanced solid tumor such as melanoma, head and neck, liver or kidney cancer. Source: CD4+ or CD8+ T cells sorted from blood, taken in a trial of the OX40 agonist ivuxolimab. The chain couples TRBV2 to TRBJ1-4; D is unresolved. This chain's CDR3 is CASTIDGRYEKLFF. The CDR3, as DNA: TGTGCCAGCACAATCGACGGACGCTATGAAAAACTGTTTTTT.